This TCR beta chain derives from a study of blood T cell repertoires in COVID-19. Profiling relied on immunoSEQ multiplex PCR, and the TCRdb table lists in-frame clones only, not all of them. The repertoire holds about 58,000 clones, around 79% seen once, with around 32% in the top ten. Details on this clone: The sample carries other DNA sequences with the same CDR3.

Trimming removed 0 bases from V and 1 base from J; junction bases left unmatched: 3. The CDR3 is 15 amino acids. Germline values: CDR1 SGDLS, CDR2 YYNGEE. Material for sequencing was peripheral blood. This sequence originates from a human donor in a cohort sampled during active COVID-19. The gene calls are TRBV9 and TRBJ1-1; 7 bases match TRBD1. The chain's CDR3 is CASSVGTGANTEAFF. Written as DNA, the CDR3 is TGTGCCAGCAGCGTAGGAACAGGGGCGAACACTGAAGCTTTCTTT.